What follows are 28 T cell receptor beta chains derived from one specimen sequenced in a study of blood T cell repertoires in COVID-19 (dated by TCRdb to 2020 to 2021). Library preparation used the immunoSEQ multiplex PCR assay. The table was pulled from immuneACCESS by TCRdb, which kept in-frame rearrangements only. Such tables lose some clones; where checked, under half of the loss comes from unresolved V genes, and the rest has no known cause. The table for this sample lists about 100,000 clones; approximately 86% of them were counted only once. In total, the top ten clones hold less than 2% of the sample. The material sequenced was peripheral blood. The source is a man older than 75 with acute or convalescent COVID-19.

The rearrangement uses TRBV10-3 and TRBJ2-1; 7 bases align to TRBD2. The CDR3 spans 15 residues. Germline V gene lookup returns CDR1 ENHRY and CDR2 SYGVKD. J was trimmed by 0 bases and V by 6 bases; bases with no gene match: 5. In DNA, the CDR3 is TGTGCCATCAGGGAGGGAGGGTCCTCCTACAATGAGCAGTTCTTC. It is translated as CAIREGGSSYNEQFF.

DNA for the CDR3: TGTGCCAGCAGTTGGGACAGGGGGCAAGGTGGCTACACCTTC. This sequence encodes CASSWDRGQGGYTF. This chain connects TRBV5-4 to TRBJ1-2; TRBD1 aligns across 12 bases. Germline trimming cut 5 bases from V and 7 bases from J; bases unmatched to any gene: 6. Per the germline V gene, CDR1 is SGHNT and CDR2 is YYREEE (reference sequence). The CDR3 runs 14 residues.

CDR3 coding DNA: TGTGCCAGCAGCCCCCCCGGGGGGCCAGTAGAGCAGTTCTTC. Its translation: CASSPPGGPVEQFF. The genes are TRBV4-2 and TRBJ2-1, with D possibly being TRBD2 (7 bases). Germline lookup yields CDR1 LGHNA and CDR2 YNFKEQ. The CDR3 totals 14 residues. Trimming pared 4 bases from V and 10 bases from J, leaving 17 bases between.

The gene calls are TRBV4-3 and TRBJ2-2, with 7 bases fitting TRBD2. Trimming removed 0 bases from V and 7 bases from J; junction bases left unmatched: 2. This CDR3 spans 14 amino acids. Germline CDR1 is LGHNA and CDR2 is YSLEER. The CDR3 sequence is CASSQDRGVGELFF. DNA for the CDR3: TGCGCCAGCAGCCAAGATCGGGGGGTCGGGGAGCTGTTTTTT.

The chain carries TRBV6-5 and TRBJ2-1; D is perhaps TRBD2 (6 bases). Germline V gene data show CDR1 as MNHEY and CDR2 as SVGAGI. Deletions cut 6 bases from V and 3 bases from J, with 9 bases between. This CDR3 has 13 amino acids. The DNA for the CDR3 is TGTGCCAGCAGCCCCGGGAGCTACAATGAGCAGTTCTTC. This encodes CASSPGSYNEQFF.

The chain carries TRBV10-3 and TRBJ2-1; D perhaps matches TRBD1 (6 bases). The CDR3 has 13 residues. V was shortened by 4 bases and J by 4 bases, with 8 bases between the two germline ends. Germline V gives CDR1 ENHRY, CDR2 SYGVKD. The CDR3 DNA follows: TGTGCCATCAGTGGGGGACAATACAATGAGCAGTTCTTC. Protein: CAISGGQYNEQFF.

The chain couples TRBV28 to TRBJ1-2; D is unresolved. Looked up from germline, CDR1 is MDHEN and CDR2 is SYDVKM. Trimming cost V 6 bases and J 6 bases, with 14 bases left between them. This CDR3 has 13 residues. The CDR3: CASRLQEEDGYTF. The CDR3 bases are TGTGCCAGCAGGCTTCAAGAGGAAGATGGCTACACCTTC.

The chain couples TRBV6-5 to TRBJ2-5; D gene unclear. CDR1 is MNHEY and CDR2 is SVGAGI in the germline V gene. CDR3 length: 15 residues. Trimming took 4 bases from V and 7 from J, leaving 19 bases between them. CDR3 DNA sequence: TGTGCCAGCAGTTTTCCGCTTGACACCGTAGGGACCCAGTACTTC. Its translation: CASSFPLDTVGTQYF.

This clone showed up just once. The chain carries TRBV11-3 and TRBJ1-1, with D uncertain. This CDR3 has 15 residues. Per germline, CDR1 SGHNT and CDR2 YENEEA. V was cut by 1 base and J by 4 bases, with 13 bases left in between. CDR3: CASSLVPGGGTEAFF. CDR3 nucleotide sequence: TGTGCCAGCAGCTTAGTTCCGGGAGGAGGCACTGAAGCTTTCTTT.

This chain joins TRBV24-1 and TRBJ2-2; 8 bases align to TRBD2. Trimming took 7 bases from V and 4 from J; bases not matched to a gene: 7. CDR1 and CDR2 (germline): KGHDR, SFDVKD. The CDR3 loop spans 15 amino acids. The CDR3 protein is CATSTAGGSTGELFF. The CDR3 DNA reads TGTGCCACCAGCACTGCGGGAGGCAGCACCGGGGAGCTGTTTTTT.

The chain is built from TRBV28 and TRBJ1-3; TRBD1 agrees at 9 bases. With V trimmed by 3 bases and J by 0 bases, 3 bases remained unmatched. The CDR3 consists of 16 residues. Per the germline V gene, CDR1 is MDHEN and CDR2 is SYDVKM. The CDR3 sequence is CASSFQGQGSGNTIYF. The CDR3 DNA reads as TGTGCCAGCAGTTTCCAGGGACAGGGCTCTGGAAACACCATATATTTT.

In DNA, the CDR3 is TGTGCCAGCAGTTCTAGCCCCGCGGGGGGCGAGCAGTACTTC. This sequence encodes CASSSSPAGGEQYF. The chain recombines TRBV6-5 with TRBJ2-7, with 8 nucleotides matching TRBD2. Germline assignment: CDR1 MNHEY and CDR2 SVGAGI. The CDR3 runs 14 residues. V was clipped by 4 bases and J by 6 bases; unmatched bases: 8.

The CDR3 region is CASSLTGGQETQYF. The CDR3 nucleotides are TGCGCCAGCAGCTTGACAGGGGGTCAAGAGACCCAGTACTTC. This chain connects TRBV5-1 to TRBJ2-5, with TRBD1 matching over 8 bases. CDR1 is SGHRS and CDR2 is YFSETQ in the germline V gene. CDR3 length: 14 amino acids. The trim removed 1 base at V and 2 bases at J, leaving 1 base unmatched.

This clone appeared a few times. This sample also contains other DNA sequences that code for the same CDR3. The chain has TRBV30 and TRBJ1-2; a weak D match, TRBD1 (5 bases). V was pared by 2 bases and J by 7 bases, with 8 bases between. In germline, CDR1 is GTSNPN, CDR2 SVGIG (reference sequence). CDR3 size: 11 residues. DNA for the CDR3: TGTGCCTGGAGTAAGGGGTCTGGCTACACCTTC. It translates to CAWSKGSGYTF.

The DNA for the CDR3 is TGTGCCAGCACCGACCCCCCACTAGTTTACGAGCAGTACTTC. Translated, it gives CASTDPPLVYEQYF. The chain combines TRBV6-5 with TRBJ2-7; tentative D call: TRBD2 (5 bases). The CDR3 is 14 residues long. The V and J ends lost 7 bases and 4 bases respectively, with 17 bases between them. Germline assignment: CDR1 MNHEY and CDR2 SVGAGI.

J is TRBJ2-1 and V is TRBV11-2; the match to TRBD2 covers 8 bases. This CDR3 is built from 16 residues. V shed 2 bases, J shed 4 bases, and the junction held 7 bases outside the gene matches. Germline V gene data show CDR1 as SGHAT and CDR2 as FQNNGV. The CDR3 spells CASSLTSGSKYNEQFF. The CDR3 DNA reads TGTGCCAGCAGCTTAACCAGCGGGAGTAAGTACAATGAGCAGTTCTTC.

This chain connects TRBV2 to TRBJ2-1, with 8 bases aligning to TRBD2. CDR1 and CDR2 (germline): SNHLY, FYNNEI. Trimming took 6 bases from V and 5 from J; bases not matched to a gene: 6. There are 14 residues in the CDR3. The CDR3 bases are TGTGCCAGCAGGGGGAGGACTAGCCACAATGAGCAGTTCTTC. Translation gives CASRGRTSHNEQFF.

The chain has TRBV6-6 and TRBJ1-2; 9 nucleotides line up with TRBD1. This CDR3 comprises 15 residues. The trim removed 2 bases at V and 8 bases at J, leaving 9 bases unmatched. CDR1 MNHNY and CDR2 SVGAGI come from the germline V gene (reference sequence). This CDR3 is CASSYEGRTGDGYTF. DNA for the CDR3: TGTGCCAGCAGTTACGAGGGTCGGACAGGGGACGGCTACACCTTC.

This chain links TRBV24-1 with TRBJ1-5; 11 nucleotides agree with TRBD1. The CDR3 is made up of 15 amino acids. V dropped 5 bases and J dropped 7; count of bases not matched to a gene: 6. Germline assignment: CDR1 KGHDR and CDR2 SFDVKD. The CDR3 DNA reads as TGTGCCACCAGTGCTCCAGGACAGGGGGCACAGCCCCAGCATTTT. Its protein product is CATSAPGQGAQPQHF.

V usage is TRBV6-1 and J usage is TRBJ2-1; tentative D call: TRBD2 (6 bases). Germline V CDR1 and CDR2: MNHNS, SASEGT. There are 14 residues in the CDR3. Trimming left V 1 base short and J 7 bases short, with 11 bases between. CDR3 in amino acids: CASSEGLGWNEQFF. DNA for the CDR3: TGTGCCAGCAGTGAAGGACTAGGGTGGAATGAGCAGTTCTTC.

The chain couples TRBV18 to TRBJ2-2, with TRBD1 matching over 7 bases. The CDR3 contains 16 residues. The junction had 5 bases not matched to a gene; V was cut back by 0 bases and J by 4 bases. CDR1 is KGHSH and CDR2 is LQKENI in the germline V gene. The CDR3 sequence: CASSPPWTGSTGELFF. The CDR3 bases are TGTGCCAGCTCACCACCGTGGACAGGATCCACCGGGGAGCTGTTTTTT. Drawing the rest from reference TRBV18 and TRBJ2-2, the complete variable domain is NAGVMQNPRHLVRRRGQEARLRCSPMKGHSHVYWYRQLPEEGLKFMVYLQKENIIDESGMPKERFSAEFPKEGPSILRIQQVVRGDSAAYFCASSPPWTGSTGELFFGEGSRLTVL.

Comments on this clone: The junction differs from germline at one of its ends, possibly a read error. V usage is TRBV7-2 and J usage is TRBJ2-1, with a possible D match to TRBD1 (5 bases). Germline CDR1 and CDR2: SGHTA and FQGNSA. The CDR3 runs to 13 residues. This CDR3 is CACSSTVYNEQFF. In DNA, the CDR3 is TGTGCCTGCAGCTCGACAGTCTACAATGAGCAGTTCTTC.

This clone turned up a few times. The chain is built from TRBV18 and TRBJ2-7; D is ambiguous. This CDR3 contains 14 residues. Per the germline V gene, CDR1 is KGHSH and CDR2 is LQKENI. The ends were cut back, 1 base at V and 2 bases at J, with 9 bases in the middle. This chain's CDR3 is CASSPRTDTYEQYF. The CDR3 bases are TGTGCCAGCTCACCACGAACAGACACCTACGAGCAGTACTTC.

This clone was found a few times. V and J are TRBV24-1 and TRBJ1-5, with D possibly TRBD1 on 6 matching bases. There are 16 residues in the CDR3. V was clipped by 4 bases and J by 3 bases, with 15 bases between them. Germline assignment: CDR1 KGHDR and CDR2 SFDVKD. The CDR3 reads CATSDRDYRDNQPQHF. The CDR3 DNA follows: TGTGCCACCAGTGACCGAGACTACAGGGACAATCAGCCCCAGCATTTT.

The chain couples TRBV11-2 to TRBJ2-7, with 11 bases that match TRBD1. Germline assignment: CDR1 SGHAT and CDR2 FQNNGV. The CDR3 runs 14 residues. The V gene end was trimmed by 4 bases and the J gene end by 6 bases; junction bases not matched to a gene: 5. CDR3 DNA sequence: TGTGCCAGCAGCTGGACAGGGGGCCTTGGCGAGCAGTACTTC. Its protein product is CASSWTGGLGEQYF.

The genes are TRBV9 and TRBJ2-1; possibly TRBD2 for D (5 bases). The germline CDR1 and CDR2 sequences are SGDLS and YYNGEE. The CDR3 is made up of 12 amino acids. The V end lost 2 bases, the J end lost 13 bases, and 13 bases lay between the germline ends. The DNA of the CDR3 is TGTGCCAGCAGCGTGGGCGACGGGGAACAGTTCTTC. It encodes CASSVGDGEQFF.

The chain links TRBV6-5 to TRBJ1-1; 8 bases line up with TRBD1. The length of the CDR3 is 14 residues. Germline values: CDR1 MNHEY, CDR2 SVGAGI. Trimming at V came to 7 bases and at J to 1 base, leaving 5 bases not matched to a gene. CDR3 sequence reads: CASMGDRGNTEAFF. The CDR3 DNA is TGTGCCAGCATGGGTGACAGGGGGAACACTGAAGCTTTCTTT.

The chain combines TRBV19 with TRBJ2-1; 10 bases align to TRBD2. Germline V CDR1 and CDR2: LNHDA, SQIVND (reference sequence). This CDR3 is 16 amino acids long. V lost 2 bases and J lost 4; bases outside the gene matches: 5. The CDR3 reads CASSIRGAGGYNEQFF. CDR3 coding DNA: TGTGCCAGTAGTATAAGGGGAGCGGGAGGGTACAATGAGCAGTTCTTC. Full variable domain (missing parts from reference TRBV19 and TRBJ2-1): DGGITQSPKYLFRKEGQNVTLSCEQNLNHDAMYWYRQDPGQGLRLIYYSQIVNDFQKGDIAEGYSVSREKKESFPLTVTSAQKNPTAFYLCASSIRGAGGYNEQFFGPGTRLTVL.